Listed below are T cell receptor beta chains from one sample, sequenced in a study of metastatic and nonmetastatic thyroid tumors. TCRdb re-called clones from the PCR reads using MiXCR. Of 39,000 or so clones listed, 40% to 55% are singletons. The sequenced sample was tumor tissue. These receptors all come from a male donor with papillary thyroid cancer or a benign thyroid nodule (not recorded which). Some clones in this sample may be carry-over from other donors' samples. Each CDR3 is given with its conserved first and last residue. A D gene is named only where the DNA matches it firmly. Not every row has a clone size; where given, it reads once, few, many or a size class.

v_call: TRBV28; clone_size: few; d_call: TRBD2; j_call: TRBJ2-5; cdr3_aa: CASSLYSLAGVGKETQYF; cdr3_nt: TGTGCCAGCAGTTTATATTCGCTAGCGGGAGTGGGGAAAGAGACCCAGTACTTC
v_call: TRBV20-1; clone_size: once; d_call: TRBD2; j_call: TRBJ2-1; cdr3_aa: CSARLAGGDNEQFF; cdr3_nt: TGCAGTGCTAGATTAGCGGGGGGAGACAATGAGCAGTTCTTC
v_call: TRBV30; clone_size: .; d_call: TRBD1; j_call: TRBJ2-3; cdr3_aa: CARSSRDRFTDTQYF; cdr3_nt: TGTGCCCGGAGTTCCCGGGACAGGTTCACAGATACGCAGTATTTT
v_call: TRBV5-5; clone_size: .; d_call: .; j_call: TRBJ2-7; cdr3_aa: CASSPGYLGADEQYF; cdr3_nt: TGTGCCAGCAGCCCTGGCTACTTGGGGGCGGACGAGCAGTACTTC
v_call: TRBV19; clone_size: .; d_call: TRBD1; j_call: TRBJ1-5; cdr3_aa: CASSSDRAQPQHF; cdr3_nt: TGTGCCAGTAGTAGCGACAGGGCTCAGCCCCAGCATTTT
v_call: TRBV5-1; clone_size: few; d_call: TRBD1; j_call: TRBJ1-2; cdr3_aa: CASSLNRDRDYGYTF; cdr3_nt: TGCGCCAGCAGCCTCAACCGGGACAGGGACTATGGCTACACCTTC
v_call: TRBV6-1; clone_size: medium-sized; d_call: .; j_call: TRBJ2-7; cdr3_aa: CASSSLGTTYEQYF; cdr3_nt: TGTGCCAGCAGCAGCCTCGGGACAACCTACGAGCAGTACTTC
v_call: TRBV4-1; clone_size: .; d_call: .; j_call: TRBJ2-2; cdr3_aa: CASSQDWAGFSNTGELFF; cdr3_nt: TGCGCCAGCAGCCAAGATTGGGCCGGCTTCTCGAACACCGGGGAGCTGTTTTTT
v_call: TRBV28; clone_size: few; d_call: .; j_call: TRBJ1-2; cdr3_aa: CASSTMTASYGYTF; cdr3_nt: TGTGCCAGCAGTACGATGACAGCTTCCTATGGCTACACCTTC
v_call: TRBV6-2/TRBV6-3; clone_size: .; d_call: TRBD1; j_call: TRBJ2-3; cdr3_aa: CASSRGQGVDTQYF; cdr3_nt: TGTGCCAGCAGCCGCGGACAGGGGGTGGATACGCAGTATTTT
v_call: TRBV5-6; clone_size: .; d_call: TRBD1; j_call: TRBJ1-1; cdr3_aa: CASSWGGQGAGNTEAFF; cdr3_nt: TGTGCCAGCAGCTGGGGAGGGCAGGGGGCAGGGAACACTGAAGCTTTCTTT
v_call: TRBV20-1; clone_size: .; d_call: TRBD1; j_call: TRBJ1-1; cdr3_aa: CSSTLGRGLNMGVNTEAFF; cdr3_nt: TGCAGTTCCACCTTAGGCAGGGGGTTAAACATGGGGGTGAACACTGAAGCTTTCTTT
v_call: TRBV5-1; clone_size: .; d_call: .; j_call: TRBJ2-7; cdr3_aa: CVSSLGVGTCGFYEQYF; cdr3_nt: TGCGTCAGCAGCTTGGGGGTCGGGACATGTGGCTTCTACGAGCAGTACTTC
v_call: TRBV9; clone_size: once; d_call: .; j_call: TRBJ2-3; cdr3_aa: CASSVSGSRDETDTQYF; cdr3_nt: TGTGCCAGCAGCGTTTCTGGGTCGAGGGATGAGACAGATACGCAGTATTTT
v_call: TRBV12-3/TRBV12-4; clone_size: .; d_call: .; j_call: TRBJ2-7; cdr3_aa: CASSLFSYEQYF; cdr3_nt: TGTGCCAGCAGTTTATTCTCCTACGAGCAGTACTTC
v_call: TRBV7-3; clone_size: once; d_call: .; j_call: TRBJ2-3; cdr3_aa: CASSLSQGDTQYF; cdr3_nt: TGTGCCAGCAGCTTATCGCAGGGGGATACGCAGTATTTT
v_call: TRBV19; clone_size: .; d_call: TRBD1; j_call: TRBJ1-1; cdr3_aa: CASSMDRAAFF; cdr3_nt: TGTGCCAGTAGTATGGACAGGGCGGCTTTCTTT
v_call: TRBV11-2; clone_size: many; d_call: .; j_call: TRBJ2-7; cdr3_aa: CASSLSRGRGYEQYF; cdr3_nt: TGTGCCAGCAGCTTGTCTCGGGGGCGCGGCTACGAGCAGTACTTC